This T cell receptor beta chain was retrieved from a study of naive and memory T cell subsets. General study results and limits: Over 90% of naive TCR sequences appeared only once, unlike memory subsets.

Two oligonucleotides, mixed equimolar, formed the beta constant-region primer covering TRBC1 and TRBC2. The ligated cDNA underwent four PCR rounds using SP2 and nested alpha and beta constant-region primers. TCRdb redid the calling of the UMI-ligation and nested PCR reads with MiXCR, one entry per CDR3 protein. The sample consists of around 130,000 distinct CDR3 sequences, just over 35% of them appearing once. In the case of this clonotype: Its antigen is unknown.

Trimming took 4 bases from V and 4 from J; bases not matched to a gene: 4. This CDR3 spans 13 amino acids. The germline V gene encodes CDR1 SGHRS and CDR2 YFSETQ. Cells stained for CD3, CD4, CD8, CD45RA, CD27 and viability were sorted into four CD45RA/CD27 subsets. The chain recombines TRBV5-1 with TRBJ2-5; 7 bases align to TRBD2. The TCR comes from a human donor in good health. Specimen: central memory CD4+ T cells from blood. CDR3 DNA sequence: TGCGCCAGCAGCGATAGCGGGTTAGAGACCCAGTACTTC. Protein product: CASSDSGLETQYF.